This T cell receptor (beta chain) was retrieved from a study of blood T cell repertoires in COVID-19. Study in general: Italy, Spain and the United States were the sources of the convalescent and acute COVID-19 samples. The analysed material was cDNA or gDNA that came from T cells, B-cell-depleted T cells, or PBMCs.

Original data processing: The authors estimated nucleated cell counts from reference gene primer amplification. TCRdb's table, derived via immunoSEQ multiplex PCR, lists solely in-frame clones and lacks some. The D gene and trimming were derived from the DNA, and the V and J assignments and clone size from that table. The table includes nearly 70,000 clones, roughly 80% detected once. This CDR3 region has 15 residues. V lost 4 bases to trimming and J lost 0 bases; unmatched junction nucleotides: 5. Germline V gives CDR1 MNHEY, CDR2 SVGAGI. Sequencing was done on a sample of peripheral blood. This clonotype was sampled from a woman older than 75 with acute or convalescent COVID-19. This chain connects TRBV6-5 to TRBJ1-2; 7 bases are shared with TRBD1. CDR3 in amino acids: CASSSPDRSNYGYTF. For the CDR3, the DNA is TGTGCCAGCAGTTCCCCGGACAGGTCTAACTATGGCTACACCTTC.